The sequence of this T cell receptor (beta chain) was determined in a study of control samples from healthy donors and cancer patients. In regard to this clone: At the DNA level, this CDR3 is encoded by other sequences in the same sample as well.

Only in-frame clones appear in the TCRdb table, and some are missing; sequencing was by immunoSEQ multiplex PCR. The sample carries about 130,000 clones, around 92% recorded once. Deletions cut 2 bases from V and 0 bases from J, with 5 bases between. This CDR3 contains 14 residues. Germline lookup yields CDR1 LNHDA and CDR2 SQIVND (reference sequence). The clonotype was recovered from a woman aged 50 to 65 in good health. The chain joins TRBV19 to TRBJ1-5; D gene unclear. Sample: blood. CDR3 amino acids: CASSIWGSNQPQHF. DNA of the CDR3: TGTGCCAGTAGTATATGGGGTAGCAATCAGCCCCAGCATTTT. Combining the CDR3 with reference TRBV19 and TRBJ1-5 gives the whole variable domain DGGITQSPKYLFRKEGQNVTLSCEQNLNHDAMYWYRQDPGQGLRLIYYSQIVNDFQKGDIAEGYSVSREKKESFPLTVTSAQKNPTAFYLCASSIWGSNQPQHFGDGTRLSIL.